These 23 T cell receptor beta chains share one sample of origin, sequenced in a study of CD8 T cells in ankylosing spondylitis. Study-level results: For ankylosing spondylitis blood, a TCR beta motif of 7 or 8 highly homologous variants appeared characteristic.

These TCRs are of unknown antigen specificity. TCRdb re-derived calls from the 5' RACE reads in MiXCR, one entry per CDR3 protein. The repertoire holds about 450,000 distinct CDR3 sequences, with roughly 25% as singletons. The specimen sequenced was blood, either unsorted or a sorted T cell fraction (not recorded which). The receptors were gathered from a male donor with ankylosing spondylitis.

In this sample, this clonotype turned up once. This chain connects TRBV2 to TRBJ2-3, with 7 bases fitting TRBD2. With V trimmed by 10 bases and J by 4 bases, 14 bases remained unmatched. The germline V gene encodes CDR1 SNHLY and CDR2 FYNNEI. The CDR3 has 15 amino acids. CDR3 sequence: CAIGDSGQAADTQYF. The CDR3 DNA is TGTGCCATCGGGGATAGCGGGCAGGCGGCAGATACGCAGTATTTT.

This clonotype was observed a handful of times. This CDR3 is CATSDPRGAAKDTQYF. CDR3 DNA sequence: TGTGCCACCAGCGATCCAAGGGGAGCGGCCAAGGATACGCAGTATTTT. The gene calls are TRBV24-1 and TRBJ2-3; the D gene could be TRBD1 or TRBD2 (5 bases each). The CDR3 spans 16 residues. Germline V lookup: CDR1 KGHDR, CDR2 SFDVKD. V gave up 7 bases and J gave up 6 bases, with 22 bases separating them.

This rearrangement joins TRBV3-1 to TRBJ2-1, with a tentative D call TRBD1 (6 bases). Germline lookup yields CDR1 LGHDT and CDR2 YNNKEL (reference sequence). CDR3 size: 18 residues. The V and J ends lost 0 bases and 0 bases respectively, with 15 bases between them. The CDR3 loop reads CASSQESPQGSSYNEQFF. The CDR3 DNA sequence: TGTGCCAGCAGCCAAGAATCCCCACAGGGTAGCTCCTACAATGAGCAGTTCTTC.

This clonotype was counted a few times. The chain is built from TRBV5-1 and TRBJ1-2; TRBD1 matches at 9 bases. The CDR3 has 14 amino acids. The ends lost 4 bases at V and 5 bases at J; junction bases unmatched: 6. The V gene's germline CDR1 is SGHRS and CDR2 YFSETQ. DNA of the CDR3: TGCGCCAGCAGCCTTATGACAGGGGGGTATGGCTACACCTTC. Its protein is CASSLMTGGYGYTF.

The CDR3: CASSQTRETQYF. CDR3 DNA: TGTGCCAGCAGCCAGACACGAGAGACCCAGTACTTC. J is TRBJ2-5 and V is TRBV7-9; D not certain. CDR1 SEHNR and CDR2 FQNEAQ come from the germline V gene (reference sequence). Trimming removed 5 bases from V and 4 bases from J, with 8 bases in between. This CDR3 is 12 amino acids long. The entire variable domain, with the rest obtained from reference TRBV7-9 and TRBJ2-5, is as follows: DTGVSQNPRHKITKRGQNVTFRCDPISEHNRLYWYRQTLGQGPEFLTYFQNEAQLEKSRLLSDRFSAERPKGSFSTLEIQRTEQGDSAMYLCASSQTRETQYFGPGTRLLVL.

This clonotype occurred a few times. The chain joins TRBV7-8 to TRBJ2-1, with D uncertain. The germline V gene encodes CDR1 SGHVS and CDR2 FQNEAQ. The V gene lost 8 bases and the J gene lost 2 bases, with 16 bases spanning the gap. The CDR3 has 15 amino acids. CDR3 sequence (DNA): TGTGCCAGCGGCCAGTGGGCCGGGCCCTACAATGAGCAGTTCTTC. This gives the protein CASGQWAGPYNEQFF.

The genes are TRBV25-1 and TRBJ1-2; no firm D call. The CDR3 sequence is 14 residues long. V dropped 1 base and J dropped 1 base, with 7 bases sitting between them. Germline V gives CDR1 MGHDK, CDR2 SYGVNS. CDR3 bases: TGTGCCAGCAGTGAATTCCTGGATAACTATGGCTACACCTTC. It codes for CASSEFLDNYGYTF.

This clonotype was recorded at least ten times. This chain uses TRBV20-1 with TRBJ2-6; 7 nucleotides agree with TRBD1. Unmatched junction bases numbered 5, after V lost 0 bases and J lost 0 bases. The CDR3 loop spans 17 amino acids. Germline assignment: CDR1 DFQATT and CDR2 SNEGSKA (reference sequence). This chain's CDR3 is CSARERDSHSGANVLTF. The CDR3 nucleotides read TGCAGTGCTAGAGAACGGGACAGCCACTCTGGGGCCAACGTCCTGACTTTC.

The rearrangement links TRBV5-1 to TRBJ2-3; 14 bases fit TRBD2. J was trimmed by 4 bases and V by 3 bases; bases with no gene match: 7. The CDR3 runs to 17 residues. CDR1 is SGHRS, CDR2 YFSETQ, per germline. The DNA for the CDR3 is TGCGCCAGCAGCTACGGACTAGCGGGAGGATATTCAGATACGCAGTATTTT. As protein: CASSYGLAGGYSDTQYF.

This clonotype was detected a few times. V and J are TRBV7-2 and TRBJ2-3; D is ambiguous. Germline CDR1 and CDR2: SGHTA and FQGNSA. Trimming took 1 base from V and 6 from J, leaving 17 bases between them. This CDR3 comprises 16 residues. DNA of the CDR3: TGTGCCAGCAGCTTAGTGGTGGGTTCGGCTAAGGATACGCAGTATTTT. Its translation is CASSLVVGSAKDTQYF.

The chain is built from TRBV6-5 and TRBJ2-3, with D unresolved. Per the germline V gene, CDR1 is MNHEY and CDR2 is SVGAGI. The CDR3 length is 16 residues. V was clipped by 0 bases and J by 8 bases, with 18 bases between them. The CDR3 sequence is CASSYSAGTGLGTQYF. For the CDR3, the DNA is TGTGCCAGCAGTTACTCCGCCGGCACCGGGTTAGGTACGCAGTATTTT.

This clonotype came up a few times. The chain links TRBV7-2 to TRBJ1-5, with 8 bases that match TRBD1. Per the germline V gene, CDR1 is SGHTA and CDR2 is FQGNSA. With 5 bases clipped from V and 6 bases from J, the junction kept 9 bases outside the gene matches. There are 15 residues in the CDR3. DNA for the CDR3: TGTGCCAGCAGCCCGACAGGGGAGATTGGTCAGCCCCAGCATTTT. It specifies CASSPTGEIGQPQHF.

The J gene is TRBJ2-5, the V gene TRBV24-1; no firm D call. Germline V gives CDR1 KGHDR, CDR2 SFDVKD. V lost 3 bases and J 5 bases, leaving 12 bases between the germline ends. The CDR3 extends over 14 amino acids. CDR3 bases: TGTGCCACCAGTGATAGAGAGACGACGGAGACCCAGTACTTC. Its protein is CATSDRETTETQYF.

This sequence joins TRBV20-1 and TRBJ2-7; D possibly corresponds to TRBD1 (6 bases). CDR1 DFQATT and CDR2 SNEGSKA come from the germline V gene (reference sequence). This CDR3 comprises 11 residues. The V gene lost 5 bases and the J gene lost 1 base, with 6 bases spanning the gap. CDR3 in amino acids: CSAQGSYEQYF. CDR3 sequence (DNA): TGCAGTGCTCAGGGGTCCTACGAGCAGTACTTC.

V and J are TRBV6-2 or TRBV6-3 and TRBJ1-2; possibly TRBD1 for D (6 bases). CDR3 size: 14 residues. V shed 2 bases and J shed 4 bases, with 11 bases lying between them. The germline gives CDR1 MNHEY, CDR2 SVGEGT. CDR3 amino acids: CASSYQTGVYGYTF. As DNA, the CDR3 is TGTGCCAGCAGTTACCAGACAGGCGTCTATGGCTACACCTTC.

This clonotype was detected ten times or more. The V call is TRBV7-2, the J call TRBJ2-2, with D possibly TRBD1 on 5 matching bases. The CDR3 loop spans 14 amino acids. Trimming removed 3 bases from V and 6 bases from J, with 11 bases in between. Germline V lookup: CDR1 SGHTA, CDR2 FQGNSA. The CDR3 nucleotides are TGTGCCAGCAGCTTCCTTAGGGGCCCCGGGGAGCTGTTTTTT. Encoded protein: CASSFLRGPGELFF.

The chain recombines TRBV5-1 with TRBJ2-7; TRBD2 might be the D (6 bases). V was shortened by 10 bases and J by 3 bases, with 14 bases between the two germline ends. In germline, CDR1 is SGHRS, CDR2 YFSETQ. The CDR3 runs to 12 residues. CDR3 in amino acids: CASGEFNYEQYF. The CDR3 DNA sequence: TGCGCCTCGGGGGAGTTTAACTACGAGCAGTACTTC.

The chain combines TRBV12-3 or TRBV12-4 with TRBJ2-1; no clear D. V dropped 5 bases and J dropped 0 bases, with 14 bases sitting between them. The CDR3 totals 16 residues. As DNA, the CDR3 is TGTGCCAGCAGTCCCCGAGTCGTTAGCTCCTACAATGAGCAGTTCTTC. This sequence encodes CASSPRVVSSYNEQFF.

This clonotype was found many times. This chain links TRBV7-2 with TRBJ2-1; D not certain. The germline V gene encodes CDR1 SGHTA and CDR2 FQGNSA. V dropped 5 bases and J dropped 6 bases, with 14 bases sitting between them. The CDR3 spans 14 residues. The CDR3, as DNA: TGTGCCAGCAGCGCAAGGGCAATGAGCAATGAGCAGTTCTTC. Amino acids: CASSARAMSNEQFF.

This clonotype showed up just a few times. The J gene is TRBJ2-5, the V gene TRBV4-1; the match to TRBD2 covers 14 bases. After removal of 3 bases from V and 5 bases from J, the junction contained 5 bases not matched to a gene. This CDR3 contains 16 residues. The germline gives CDR1 MGHRA, CDR2 YSYEKL. The CDR3 DNA reads TGCGCCAGCAGCCACGGACTAGCGGGAGGAGGGGAGACCCAGTACTTC. Protein: CASSHGLAGGGETQYF.

Ten or more counts support this clonotype. The gene calls are TRBV20-1 and TRBJ2-7, with a weak D call TRBD2 (5 bases). Germline CDR1 and CDR2: DFQATT and SNEGSKA (reference sequence). CDR3 length: 13 residues. Between the trimmed V and J ends, which lost 2 bases and 2 bases, there was a span of 10 bases. Here the CDR3 reads CSARRDGTYEQYF. CDR3 nucleotides: TGCAGTGCTAGAAGAGACGGGACCTACGAGCAGTACTTC.

The rearrangement uses TRBV29-1 and TRBJ2-5, with TRBD2 identical over 8 bases. Per germline, CDR1 SQVTM and CDR2 ANQGSEA. The CDR3 is 15 residues long. The trim removed 4 bases at V and 4 bases at J, leaving 11 bases unmatched. CDR3: CSVAPSGPTGETQYF. As DNA, the CDR3 is TGCAGCGTTGCCCCTAGCGGGCCCACTGGAGAGACCCAGTACTTC.

This clonotype came up many times. The chain links TRBV20-1 to TRBJ2-7; 9 bases line up with TRBD2. CDR1 DFQATT and CDR2 SNEGSKA come from the germline V gene (reference sequence). Trimming at V came to 3 bases and at J to 5 bases, leaving 8 bases not matched to a gene. The CDR3 is made up of 14 amino acids. CDR3 loop: CSASSPSGKNEQYF. DNA for the CDR3: TGCAGTGCTAGCTCGCCTAGCGGGAAGAACGAGCAGTACTTC.